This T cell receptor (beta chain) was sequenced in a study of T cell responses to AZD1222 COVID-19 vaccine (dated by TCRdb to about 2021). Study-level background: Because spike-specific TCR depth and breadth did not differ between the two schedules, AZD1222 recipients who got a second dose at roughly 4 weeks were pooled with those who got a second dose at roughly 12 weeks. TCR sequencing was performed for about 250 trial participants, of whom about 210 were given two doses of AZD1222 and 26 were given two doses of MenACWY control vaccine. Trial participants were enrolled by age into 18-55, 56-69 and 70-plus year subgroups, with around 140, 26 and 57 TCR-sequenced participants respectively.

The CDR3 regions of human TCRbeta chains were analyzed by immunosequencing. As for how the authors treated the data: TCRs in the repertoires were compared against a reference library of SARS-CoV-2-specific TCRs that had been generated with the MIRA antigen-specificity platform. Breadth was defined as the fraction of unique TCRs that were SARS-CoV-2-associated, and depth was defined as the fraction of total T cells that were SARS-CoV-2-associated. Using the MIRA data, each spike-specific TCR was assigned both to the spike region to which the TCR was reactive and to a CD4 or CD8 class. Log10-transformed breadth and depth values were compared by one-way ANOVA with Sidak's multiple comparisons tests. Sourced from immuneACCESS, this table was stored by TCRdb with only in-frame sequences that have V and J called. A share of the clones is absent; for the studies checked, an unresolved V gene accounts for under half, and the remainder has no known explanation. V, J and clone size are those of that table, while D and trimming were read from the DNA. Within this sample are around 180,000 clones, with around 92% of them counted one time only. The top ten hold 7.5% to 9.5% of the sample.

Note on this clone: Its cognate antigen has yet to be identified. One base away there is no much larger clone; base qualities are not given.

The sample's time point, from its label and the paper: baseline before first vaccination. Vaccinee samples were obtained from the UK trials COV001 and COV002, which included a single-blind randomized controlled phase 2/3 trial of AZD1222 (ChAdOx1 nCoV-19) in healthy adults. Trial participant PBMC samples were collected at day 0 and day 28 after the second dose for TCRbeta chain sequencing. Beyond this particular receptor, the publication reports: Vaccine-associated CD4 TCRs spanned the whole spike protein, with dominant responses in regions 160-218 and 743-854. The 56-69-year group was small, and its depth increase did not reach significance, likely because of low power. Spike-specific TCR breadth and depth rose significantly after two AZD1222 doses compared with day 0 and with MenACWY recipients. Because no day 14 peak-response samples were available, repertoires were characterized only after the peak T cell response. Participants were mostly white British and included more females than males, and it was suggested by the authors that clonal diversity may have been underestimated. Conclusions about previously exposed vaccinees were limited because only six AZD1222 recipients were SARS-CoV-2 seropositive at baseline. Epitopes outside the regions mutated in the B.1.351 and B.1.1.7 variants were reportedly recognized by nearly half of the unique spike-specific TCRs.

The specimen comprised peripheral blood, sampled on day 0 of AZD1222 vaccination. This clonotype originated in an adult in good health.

The DNA sequence follows: TGTGCCAGCAGCCCTAGCCCCCCGGGACAGCCCCATGAGCAGTTCTTC. It is translated as CASSPSPPGQPHEQFF. The sequence joins TRBV11-3 to TRBJ2-1, with 7 bases in between that match TRBD1. V loses 5 bases at its end and J loses 8 bases; junction bases beyond the gene matches: 15. CDR1 and CDR2 (SGHNT, YENEEA) derive from the germline V gene. The CDR3 numbers 16 residues from cysteine through phenylalanine. The retained sequence is limited to the CDR3, 48 bases, with the frame set at the first base. Supplemented by the reference TRBV11-3 and TRBJ2-1 proteins around the CDR3, the complete variable domain is EAGVVQSPRYKIIEKKQPVAFWCNPISGHNTLYWYLQNLGQGPELLIRYENEEAVDDSQLPKDRFSAERLKGVDSTLKIQPAELGDSAVYLCASSPSPPGQPHEQFFGPGTRLTVL.